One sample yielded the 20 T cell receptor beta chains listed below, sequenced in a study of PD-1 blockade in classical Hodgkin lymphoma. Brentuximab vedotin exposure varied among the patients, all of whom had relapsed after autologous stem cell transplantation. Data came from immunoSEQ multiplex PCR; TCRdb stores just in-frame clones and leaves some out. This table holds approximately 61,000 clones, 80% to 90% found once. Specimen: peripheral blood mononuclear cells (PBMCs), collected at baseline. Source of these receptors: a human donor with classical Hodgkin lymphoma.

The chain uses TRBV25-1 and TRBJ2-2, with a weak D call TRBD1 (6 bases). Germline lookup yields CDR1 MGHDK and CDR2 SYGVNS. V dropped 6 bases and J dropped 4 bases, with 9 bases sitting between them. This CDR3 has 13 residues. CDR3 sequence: CASRGAFTGELFF. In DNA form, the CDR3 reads TGTGCCAGCAGGGGGGCGTTCACCGGGGAGCTGTTTTTT.

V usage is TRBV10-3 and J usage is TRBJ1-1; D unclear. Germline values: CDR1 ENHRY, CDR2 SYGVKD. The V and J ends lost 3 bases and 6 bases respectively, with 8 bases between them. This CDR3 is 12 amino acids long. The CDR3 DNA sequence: TGTGCCATCAGTGATGGTCACCCTGAAGCTTTCTTT. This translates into CAISDGHPEAFF.

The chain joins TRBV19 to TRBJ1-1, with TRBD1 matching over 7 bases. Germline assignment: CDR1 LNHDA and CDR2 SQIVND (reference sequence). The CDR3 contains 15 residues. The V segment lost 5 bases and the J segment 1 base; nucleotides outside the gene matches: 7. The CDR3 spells CASSSWTGPNTEAFF. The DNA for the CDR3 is TGTGCCAGTAGTTCGTGGACAGGTCCGAACACTGAAGCTTTCTTT.

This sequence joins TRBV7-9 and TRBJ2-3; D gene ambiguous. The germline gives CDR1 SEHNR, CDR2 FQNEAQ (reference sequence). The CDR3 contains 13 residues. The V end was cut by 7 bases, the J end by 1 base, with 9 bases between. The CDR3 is CASTLAGTDTQYF. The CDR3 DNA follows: TGTGCCAGCACCCTGGCAGGCACAGATACGCAGTATTTT. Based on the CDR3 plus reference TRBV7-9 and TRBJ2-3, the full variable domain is DTGVSQNPRHKITKRGQNVTFRCDPISEHNRLYWYRQTLGQGPEFLTYFQNEAQLEKSRLLSDRFSAERPKGSFSTLEIQRTEQGDSAMYLCASTLAGTDTQYFGPGTRLTVL.

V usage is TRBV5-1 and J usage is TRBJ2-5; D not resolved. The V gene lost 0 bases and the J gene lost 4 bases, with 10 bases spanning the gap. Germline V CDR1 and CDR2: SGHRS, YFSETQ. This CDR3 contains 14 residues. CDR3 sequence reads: CASSLVTSGETQYF. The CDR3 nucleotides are TGCGCCAGCAGCTTGGTTACTTCTGGAGAGACCCAGTACTTC.

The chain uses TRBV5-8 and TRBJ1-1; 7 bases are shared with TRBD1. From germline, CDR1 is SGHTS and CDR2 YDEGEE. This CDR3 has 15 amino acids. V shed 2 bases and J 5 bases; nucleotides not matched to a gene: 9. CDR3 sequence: CASSFYPGGKTEAFF. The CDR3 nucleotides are TGTGCCAGCAGCTTTTACCCAGGGGGTAAAACTGAAGCTTTCTTT.

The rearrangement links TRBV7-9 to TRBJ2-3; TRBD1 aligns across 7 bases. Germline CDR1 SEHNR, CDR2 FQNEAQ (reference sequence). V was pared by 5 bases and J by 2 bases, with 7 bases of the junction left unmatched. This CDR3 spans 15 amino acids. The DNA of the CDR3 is TGTGCCAGCAGCGCAGACAGGGACGACACAGATACGCAGTATTTT. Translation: CASSADRDDTDTQYF.

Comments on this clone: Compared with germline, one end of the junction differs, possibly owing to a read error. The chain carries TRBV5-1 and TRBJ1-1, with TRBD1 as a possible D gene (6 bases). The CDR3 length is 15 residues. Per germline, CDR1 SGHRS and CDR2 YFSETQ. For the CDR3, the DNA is TGCGCCAGCAGCCCCTACGGGGGCACGAACACTGAAACTTTCTTT. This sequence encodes CASSPYGGTNTETFF.

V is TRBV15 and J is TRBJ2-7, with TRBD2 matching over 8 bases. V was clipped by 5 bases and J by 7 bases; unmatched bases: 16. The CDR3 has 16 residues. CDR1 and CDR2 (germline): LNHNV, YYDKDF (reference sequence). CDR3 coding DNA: TGTGCCACCAGCGAACAGTTTGGTCACCGGGGGGGAGAGCAGTACTTC. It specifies CATSEQFGHRGGEQYF.

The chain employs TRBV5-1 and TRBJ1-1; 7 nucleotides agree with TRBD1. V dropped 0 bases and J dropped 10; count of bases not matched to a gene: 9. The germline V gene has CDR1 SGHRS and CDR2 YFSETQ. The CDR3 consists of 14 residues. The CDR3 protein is CASSLGRGNSGAFF. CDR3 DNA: TGCGCCAGCAGCTTGGGCAGGGGGAACAGTGGAGCTTTCTTT.

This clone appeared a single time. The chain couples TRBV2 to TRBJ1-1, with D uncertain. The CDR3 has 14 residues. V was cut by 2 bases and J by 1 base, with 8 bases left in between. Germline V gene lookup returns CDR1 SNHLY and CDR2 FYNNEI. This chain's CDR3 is CASSEYEQNTEAFF. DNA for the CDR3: TGTGCCAGCAGTGAATACGAGCAGAACACTGAAGCTTTCTTT. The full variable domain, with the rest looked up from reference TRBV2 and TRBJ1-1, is EPEVTQTPSHQVTQMGQEVILRCVPISNHLYFYWYRQILGQKVEFLVSFYNNEISEKSEIFDDQFSVERPDGSNFTLKIRSTKLEDSAMYFCASSEYEQNTEAFFGQGTRLTVV.

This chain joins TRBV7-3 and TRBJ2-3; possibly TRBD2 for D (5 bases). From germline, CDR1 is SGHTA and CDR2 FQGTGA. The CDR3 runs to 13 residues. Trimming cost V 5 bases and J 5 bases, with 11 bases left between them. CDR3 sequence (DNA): TGTGCCAGCAGCATACGTAGCGAAGATACGCAGTATTTT. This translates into CASSIRSEDTQYF. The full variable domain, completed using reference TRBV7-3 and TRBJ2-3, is GAGVSQTPSNKVTEKGKYVELRCDPISGHTALYWYRQSLGQGPEFLIYFQGTGAADDSGLPNDRFFAVRPEGSVSTLKIQRTERGDSAVYLCASSIRSEDTQYFGPGTRLTVL.

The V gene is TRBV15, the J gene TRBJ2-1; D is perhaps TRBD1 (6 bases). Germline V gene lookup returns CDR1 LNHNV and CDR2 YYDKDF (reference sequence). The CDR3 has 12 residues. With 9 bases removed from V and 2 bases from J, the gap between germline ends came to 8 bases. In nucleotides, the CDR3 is TGTGCCACAGGGGACACCTACAATGAGCAGTTCTTC. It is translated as CATGDTYNEQFF.

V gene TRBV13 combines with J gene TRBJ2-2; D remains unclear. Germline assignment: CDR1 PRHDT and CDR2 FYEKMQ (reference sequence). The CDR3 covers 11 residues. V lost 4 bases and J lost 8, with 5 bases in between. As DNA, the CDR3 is TGTGCCAGCAGCTCATCAGGGGAGCTGTTTTTT. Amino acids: CASSSSGELFF.

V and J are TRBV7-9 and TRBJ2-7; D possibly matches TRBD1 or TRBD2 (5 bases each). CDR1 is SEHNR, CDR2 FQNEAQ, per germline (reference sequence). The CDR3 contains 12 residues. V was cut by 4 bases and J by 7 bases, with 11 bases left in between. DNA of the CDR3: TGTGCCAGCAGCTCCGCTGGGGGAGAGCAGTACTTC. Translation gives CASSSAGGEQYF.

The CDR3 DNA is TGTGCCAGCAGCTCATTTAAGCGGCAAGAGACCCAGTACTTC. Protein: CASSSFKRQETQYF. The V and J genes are TRBV7-2 and TRBJ2-5; D possibly corresponds to TRBD2 (5 bases). Germline V lookup: CDR1 SGHTA, CDR2 FQGNSA. Trimming shortened V by 4 bases and J by 2 bases, and 11 bases separated the two germline ends. This CDR3 is 14 amino acids long. The whole variable domain, filled in from reference TRBV7-2 and TRBJ2-5, reads GAGVSQSPSNKVTEKGKDVELRCDPISGHTALYWYRQSLGQGLEFLIYFQGNSAPDKSGLPSDRFSAERTGGSVSTLTIQRTQQEDSAVYLCASSSFKRQETQYFGPGTRLLVL.

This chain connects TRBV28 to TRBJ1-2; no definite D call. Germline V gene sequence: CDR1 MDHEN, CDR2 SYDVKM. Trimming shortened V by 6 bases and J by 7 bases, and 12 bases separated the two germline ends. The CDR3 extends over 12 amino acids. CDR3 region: CASSPSSGGYTF. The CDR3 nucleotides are TGTGCCAGCAGCCCCTCCTCCGGTGGCTACACCTTC.

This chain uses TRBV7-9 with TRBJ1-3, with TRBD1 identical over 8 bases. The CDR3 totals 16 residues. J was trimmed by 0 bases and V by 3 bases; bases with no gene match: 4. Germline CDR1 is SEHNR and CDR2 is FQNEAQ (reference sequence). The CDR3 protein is CASSLGTGGSGNTIYF. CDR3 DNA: TGTGCCAGCAGCTTGGGTACAGGGGGCTCTGGAAACACCATATATTTT.

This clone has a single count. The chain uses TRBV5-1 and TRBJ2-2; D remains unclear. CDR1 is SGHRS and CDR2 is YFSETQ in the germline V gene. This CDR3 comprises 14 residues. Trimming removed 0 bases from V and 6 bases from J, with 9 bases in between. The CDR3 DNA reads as TGCGCCAGCAGCTTGGCTGGCGGCGCCGGGGAGCTGTTTTTT. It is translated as CASSLAGGAGELFF.

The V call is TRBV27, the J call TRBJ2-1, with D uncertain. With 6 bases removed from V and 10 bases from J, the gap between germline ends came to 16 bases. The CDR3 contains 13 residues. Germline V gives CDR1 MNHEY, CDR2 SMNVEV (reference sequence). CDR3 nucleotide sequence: TGTGCCAGCAGCGTTACGTCAAGTTTAGAGCAGTTCTTC. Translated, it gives CASSVTSSLEQFF.